This TCR beta chain was sequenced in a study of graft-versus-host responses after intestinal transplantation. For this clone: Its antigen is unknown.

TCRdb's copy holds only in-frame clones and misses some; the assay was immunoSEQ multiplex PCR. Here the sample spans about 85,000 clones, 80% to 85% being singletons. Germline assignment: CDR1 MNHEY and CDR2 SVGAGI. With V trimmed by 7 bases and J by 9 bases, 4 bases remained unmatched. This CDR3 comprises 13 residues. The clonotype comes from a human donor who received an intestinal transplant. Sequences were derived from unstimulated CD4+ T cells sorted from spleen or lymph node cells, sampled before intestinal transplant. The rearrangement links TRBV6-5 to TRBJ1-6; TRBD1 agrees at 9 bases. The CDR3, as DNA: TGTGCCAGCAAGGGGACAGGGACTTCACCCCTCCACTTT. This gives the protein CASKGTGTSPLHF.